This TCR beta chain was found in a study of blood T cell repertoires in COVID-19. Looking at the study overall: Collection of acute and convalescent COVID-19 samples took place in the United States, Italy and Spain. T cells, B-cell-depleted T cells, or PBMCs provided the cDNA or gDNA that served as material.

Method: immunoSEQ multiplex PCR; TCRdb's copy keeps in-frame clones and lacks some. The data hold under 35,000 clones, with about 85% observed a single time. Germline CDR1 and CDR2: MNHEY and SMNVEV (reference sequence). Germline trimming cut 4 bases from V and 2 bases from J; bases unmatched to any gene: 2. The CDR3 has 14 residues. The sequence derives from a man aged 70-80 years with acute or convalescent COVID-19. J is TRBJ2-5 and V is TRBV27, with 9 bases aligning to TRBD2. Material: peripheral blood. In nucleotides, the CDR3 is TGTGCCAGCAGTTCGACTAGCGGACAAGAGACCCAGTACTTC. Translated, it gives CASSSTSGQETQYF.